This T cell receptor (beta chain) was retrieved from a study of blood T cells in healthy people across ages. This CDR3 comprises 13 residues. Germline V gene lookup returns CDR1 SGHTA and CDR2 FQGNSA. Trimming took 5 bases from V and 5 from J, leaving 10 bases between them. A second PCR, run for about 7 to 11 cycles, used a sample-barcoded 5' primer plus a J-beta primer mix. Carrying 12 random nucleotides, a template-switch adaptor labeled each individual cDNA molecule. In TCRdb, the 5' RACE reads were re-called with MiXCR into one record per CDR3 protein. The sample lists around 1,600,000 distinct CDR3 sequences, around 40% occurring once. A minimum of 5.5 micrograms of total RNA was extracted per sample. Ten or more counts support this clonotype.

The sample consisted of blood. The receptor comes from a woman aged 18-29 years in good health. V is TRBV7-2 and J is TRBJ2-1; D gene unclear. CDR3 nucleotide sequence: TGTGCCAGCAGCCCATCTCGCGACAATGAGCAGTTCTTC. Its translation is CASSPSRDNEQFF. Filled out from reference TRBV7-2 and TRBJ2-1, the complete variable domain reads GAGVSQSPSNKVTEKGKDVELRCDPISGHTALYWYRQSLGQGLEFLIYFQGNSAPDKSGLPSDRFSAERTGGSVSTLTIQRTQQEDSAVYLCASSPSRDNEQFFGPGTRLTVL.